The rows below give T cell receptor beta chains drawn from one sample of a study of blood T cell repertoires in COVID-19. TCRdb keeps only in-frame clones here, not all; method: immunoSEQ multiplex PCR. The table lists roughly 280,000 clones, around 90% of them singletons. Sequencing was performed on peripheral blood. These TCRs come from a man aged 45-65 years with acute or convalescent COVID-19. Both conserved end residues are part of each CDR3. A D gene is named only where the DNA matches it firmly.

J gene: TRBJ1-6; V gene: TRBV27; D gene: TRBD1; CDR3 protein: CASSLQGVISPLHF
J gene: TRBJ1-1; V gene: TRBV5-1; D gene: TRBD1; CDR3 protein: CASSKRQGDLLTEAFF
J gene: TRBJ1-1; V gene: TRBV19; D gene: NA; CDR3 protein: CASSTDRTTEAFF
J gene: TRBJ2-5; V gene: TRBV5-1; D gene: NA; CDR3 protein: CASRRRVEETQYF
J gene: TRBJ1-3; V gene: TRBV5-1; D gene: NA; CDR3 protein: CASSLGQTVSGNTIYF
J gene: TRBJ2-3; V gene: TRBV19; D gene: NA; CDR3 protein: CASSMRARSTDTQYF
J gene: TRBJ2-4; V gene: TRBV6-6; D gene: TRBD1; CDR3 protein: CASSPISTGGLNIQYF
J gene: TRBJ1-5; V gene: TRBV7-3; D gene: NA; CDR3 protein: CASSFGDQPQHF
J gene: TRBJ2-3; V gene: TRBV7-8; D gene: TRBD2; CDR3 protein: CASSPQSGGRGTDTQYF
J gene: TRBJ1-3; V gene: TRBV2; D gene: NA; CDR3 protein: CASRAGSGNTIYF
J gene: TRBJ2-7; V gene: TRBV6-1; D gene: NA; CDR3 protein: CASSEVHRWKSYEQYF
J gene: TRBJ2-1; V gene: TRBV29-1; D gene: NA; CDR3 protein: CSGSFGGVYNEQFF
J gene: TRBJ2-7; V gene: TRBV18; D gene: NA; CDR3 protein: CASSPNREPYEQYF
J gene: TRBJ1-2; V gene: TRBV11-2; D gene: TRBD1; CDR3 protein: CASMGQGGYTF
J gene: TRBJ1-6; V gene: TRBV7-9; D gene: NA; CDR3 protein: CASGASSYSPLHF
J gene: TRBJ1-2; V gene: TRBV3-1/TRBV3-2; D gene: TRBD1; CDR3 protein: CASSLGQFYGYTF
J gene: TRBJ1-2; V gene: TRBV20-1; D gene: NA; CDR3 protein: CSARDNGYTF
J gene: TRBJ2-1; V gene: TRBV7-2; D gene: TRBD2; CDR3 protein: CASSETSPSVHEQFF
J gene: TRBJ1-2; V gene: TRBV5-1; D gene: NA; CDR3 protein: CASSPETGANYGYTF
J gene: TRBJ2-7; V gene: TRBV3-1/TRBV3-2; D gene: TRBD1; CDR3 protein: CASSQARPTGTGGYEQYF
J gene: TRBJ2-5; V gene: TRBV19; D gene: TRBD2; CDR3 protein: CASSTRGDGETQYF
J gene: TRBJ2-7; V gene: TRBV6-5; D gene: TRBD1; CDR3 protein: CASGRDRDYEQYF
J gene: TRBJ2-3; V gene: TRBV5-6; D gene: TRBD2; CDR3 protein: CASSLPGLADTDTQYF
J gene: TRBJ2-4; V gene: TRBV5-1; D gene: TRBD1; CDR3 protein: CASSYATGEGNIQYF
J gene: TRBJ2-2; V gene: TRBV6-5; D gene: NA; CDR3 protein: CASSYSRRGSGELFF
J gene: TRBJ2-7; V gene: TRBV2; D gene: NA; CDR3 protein: CASSEGPSRSSYEQYF
J gene: TRBJ2-7; V gene: TRBV3-1/TRBV3-2; D gene: TRBD1; CDR3 protein: CASSQEQGAREQYF
J gene: TRBJ2-5; V gene: TRBV2; D gene: TRBD1; CDR3 protein: CASSGGRGQETQYF
J gene: TRBJ1-2; V gene: TRBV4-2; D gene: TRBD1; CDR3 protein: CASRLAGGTGASNYGYTF
J gene: TRBJ1-2; V gene: TRBV5-1; D gene: NA; CDR3 protein: CASSLSGAGGYTF
J gene: TRBJ1-4; V gene: TRBV5-4; D gene: NA; CDR3 protein: CASSFDSLNEKLFF
J gene: TRBJ2-6; V gene: TRBV19; D gene: TRBD1; CDR3 protein: CASSRDRGLAGANVLTF
J gene: TRBJ1-1; V gene: TRBV5-1; D gene: NA; CDR3 protein: CASSLGAGFVWNTEAFF
J gene: TRBJ2-2; V gene: TRBV24-1; D gene: NA; CDR3 protein: CATSPRTNTGELFF
J gene: TRBJ1-6; V gene: TRBV12-3/TRBV12-4; D gene: NA; CDR3 protein: CACREAYNSPLHF
J gene: TRBJ1-6; V gene: TRBV25-1; D gene: NA; CDR3 protein: CASSDFAEPYSPLHF
J gene: TRBJ2-6; V gene: TRBV3-1/TRBV3-2; D gene: NA; CDR3 protein: CASSQVRANVLTF
J gene: TRBJ2-5; V gene: TRBV11-3; D gene: TRBD2; CDR3 protein: CASSLSLAGGETQYF
J gene: TRBJ2-3; V gene: TRBV4-1; D gene: TRBD2; CDR3 protein: CASSQAGGITSTDTQYF
J gene: TRBJ2-3; V gene: TRBV13; D gene: NA; CDR3 protein: CASSLDLGGKETDTQYF
J gene: TRBJ1-2; V gene: TRBV2; D gene: NA; CDR3 protein: CASSEIGRIYGYTF